This T cell receptor (beta chain) was sequenced for a study of T cell responses to AZD1222 COVID-19 vaccine. The study's findings and limits: Dominant at 160-218 and 743-854, vaccine-associated CD4 TCRs also spanned spike. Baseline serology detected seropositivity in only 5 or 6 AZD1222 recipients. Possibly, clonal diversity was underestimated; donors were largely white British and included more females.

Note on this clone: Its specificity is unknown.

J lost 9 bases, V lost 3 bases, and 8 bases had no gene match. This CDR3 comprises 15 residues. Germline V gene lookup returns CDR1 MDHEN and CDR2 SYDVKM. TCRdb's table, derived via immunoSEQ multiplex PCR, lists solely in-frame clones and lacks some. The sample lists fewer than 150,000 clones; 88% were seen once. Material: peripheral blood, obtained 28 days after the second AZD1222 dose. The rearrangement uses TRBV28 and TRBJ1-3; 10 bases fit TRBD1. The receptor was isolated from an adult who received the AZD1222 COVID-19 vaccine. The CDR3 reads CASSFRDRGAATIYF. The DNA for the CDR3 is TGTGCCAGCAGTTTCAGGGACAGGGGCGCGGCCACCATATATTTT.